These 24 T cell receptor beta chains share one sample of origin, sequenced in a study of T cell repertoires in cytomegalovirus infection. Each CDR3 protein gets one entry after TCRdb re-called the reads with MiXCR. Of roughly 760,000 distinct CDR3 sequences detected, 35% appear once; the ten largest clones hold 2.5% to 3.5%. Sample: PBMCs. Receptors originate from a human donor in good health (CMV status not recorded). Some clones in this sample may be carry-over from other donors' samples.

Only one count was recorded for this clonotype. V gene TRBV28 combines with J gene TRBJ2-1, with a possible D match to TRBD1 (6 bases). Trimming removed 3 bases from V and 8 bases from J, with 14 bases in between. CDR3 length equals 14 residues. Germline V gene data show CDR1 as MDHEN and CDR2 as SYDVKM. The CDR3 spells CASSLVGAGDEQFF. The DNA for the CDR3 is TGTGCCAGCAGTTTGGTGGGGGCAGGCGATGAGCAGTTCTTC. Filled out from reference TRBV28 and TRBJ2-1, the complete variable domain reads DVKVTQSSRYLVKRTGEKVFLECVQDMDHENMFWYRQDPGLGLRLIYFSYDVKMKEKGDIPEGYSVSREKKERFSLILESASTNQTSMYLCASSLVGAGDEQFFGPGTRLTVL.

This clonotype was seen just once. The rearrangement links TRBV18 to TRBJ2-7; D is undetermined. Trimming took 1 base from V and 1 from J, leaving 8 bases between them. The CDR3 runs to 14 residues. CDR1 is KGHSH and CDR2 is LQKENI in the germline V gene. Here the CDR3 reads CASSPRMRSYEQYF. CDR3 DNA sequence: TGTGCCAGCTCACCACGAATGCGTTCCTACGAGCAGTACTTC.

With respect to this clonotype: One junction end does not reproduce the germline sequence, and a read error may be involved. V usage is TRBV28 and J usage is TRBJ1-2; TRBD1 matches 8 bases. This CDR3 comprises 14 residues. The germline V gene has CDR1 MDHEN and CDR2 SYDVKM. This chain's CDR3 is CASSAEDRVYCYTF. Written as DNA, the CDR3 is TGTGCCAGCAGTGCTGAGGACAGGGTCTATTGCTACACCTTC.

V usage is TRBV15 and J usage is TRBJ2-5; 8 nucleotides match TRBD2. From germline, CDR1 is LNHNV and CDR2 YYDKDF (reference sequence). CDR3 length equals 15 residues. J was trimmed by 3 bases and V by 1 base; bases with no gene match: 4. CDR3 bases: TGTGCCACCAGCAGAGGCCCAGCGGGGGAAGAGACCCAGTACTTC. Protein sequence: CATSRGPAGEETQYF.

This chain uses TRBV7-6 with TRBJ2-5, with a tentative D call TRBD1 (6 bases). V lost 3 bases and J 3 bases, leaving 17 bases between the germline ends. The CDR3 contains 16 residues. Germline V gives CDR1 SGHVS, CDR2 FNYEAQ. The CDR3 loop is CASSLRTGNGEETQYF. CDR3 in DNA: TGTGCCAGCAGCTTGAGAACAGGGAACGGGGAAGAGACCCAGTACTTC. Full variable domain (rest looked up from reference TRBV7-6 and TRBJ2-5): GAGVSQSPRYKVTKRGQDVALRCDPISGHVSLYWYRQALGQGPEFLTYFNYEAQQDKSGLPNDRFSAERPEGSISTLTIQRTEQRDSAMYRCASSLRTGNGEETQYFGPGTRLLVL.

The V and J genes are TRBV4-1 and TRBJ2-3, with D maybe TRBD2 (5 bases). This CDR3 contains 16 residues. The germline V gene encodes CDR1 MGHRA and CDR2 YSYEKL. V shed 4 bases and J shed 0 bases, with 14 bases lying between them. The CDR3 loop is CASSRSVEVSTDTQYF. As DNA, the CDR3 is TGCGCCAGCAGCCGATCCGTGGAGGTTAGCACAGATACGCAGTATTTT.

The DNA of the CDR3 is TGTGCCAGCAGTCTGGACAGGACGGGTGAGCAGTTCTTC. It specifies CASSLDRTGEQFF. The chain is built from TRBV6-4 and TRBJ2-1, with 7 nucleotides matching TRBD1. V lost 5 bases to trimming and J lost 9 bases; unmatched junction nucleotides: 7. The CDR3 runs to 13 residues. In germline, CDR1 is MRHNA, CDR2 SNTAGT.

The chain joins TRBV7-2 to TRBJ2-1, with D possibly matching TRBD2 (5 bases). Trimming stripped 1 base from V and 14 bases from J, with 12 bases between. The CDR3 length is 12 residues. Germline V gives CDR1 SGHTA, CDR2 FQGNSA. CDR3 sequence: CASSLVGGSKFF. The CDR3 DNA is TGTGCCAGCAGCTTAGTTGGAGGATCGAAGTTCTTC.

The chain combines TRBV5-1 with TRBJ2-2; D is uncertain. CDR3 length: 14 amino acids. Trimming stripped 4 bases from V and 1 base from J, with 8 bases between. CDR1 and CDR2 from the germline V gene are SGHRS and YFSETQ. Here the CDR3 reads CASSERENTGELFF. In DNA form, the CDR3 reads TGCGCCAGCAGCGAGAGAGAGAACACCGGGGAGCTGTTTTTT.

The chain joins TRBV12-3 or TRBV12-4 to TRBJ1-4; 8 bases fit TRBD1. Losses at the gene ends were 5 bases for V and 8 bases for J; bases not matched to a gene: 1. The CDR3 loop spans 12 amino acids. The CDR3 region is CASSGDREKLFF. The CDR3 DNA follows: TGTGCCAGCAGTGGGGACAGGGAAAAACTGTTTTTT.

This clonotype was seen only a few times. The V gene is TRBV12-3 or TRBV12-4, the J gene TRBJ1-2; D call uncertain. V was trimmed by 1 base and J by 7 bases, leaving 10 bases between them. CDR3 length: 13 residues. The CDR3 region has the DNA TGTGCCAGCAGTTTAGTGGGGAGCGGTGGCTACACCTTC. The encoded protein is CASSLVGSGGYTF.

The CDR3 coding sequence is TGTGCCAGCAGTTCCCAGCGGGGGGGCAGGTATGAGCAGTTCTTC. Translated, it gives CASSSQRGGRYEQFF. The chain employs TRBV28 and TRBJ2-1; 10 nucleotides align to TRBD2. This CDR3 spans 15 amino acids. Germline CDR1 and CDR2: MDHEN and SYDVKM. Germline trimming cut 4 bases from V and 8 bases from J; bases unmatched to any gene: 8.

The chain employs TRBV12-5 and TRBJ2-5, with D possibly matching TRBD1 (5 bases). V was trimmed by 1 base and J by 4 bases, leaving 7 bases between them. CDR3 size: 13 residues. Germline CDR1 and CDR2: LGHNT and FRNRAP. The DNA of the CDR3 is TGTGCTAGTGGTTTGGGACAGCTAGAGACCCAGTACTTC. Amino acid sequence: CASGLGQLETQYF.

This clonotype has only a few counts. The chain carries TRBV28 and TRBJ2-7, with TRBD1 identical over 10 bases. The germline gives CDR1 MDHEN, CDR2 SYDVKM. The CDR3 length is 17 residues. J lost 4 bases, V lost 4 bases, and 13 bases had no gene match. In nucleotides, the CDR3 is TGTGCCAGCAGTTACCCCCTTGCAGACAGGGGGCAGTACGAGCAGTACTTC. Its translation is CASSYPLADRGQYEQYF.

This sequence joins TRBV20-1 and TRBJ2-7; D is unresolved. Trimming took off 3 bases at V and 3 bases at J, with 15 bases between the two ends. Per germline, CDR1 DFQATT and CDR2 SNEGSKA (reference sequence). This CDR3 is 14 amino acids long. The CDR3 sequence: CSASFGPASYEQYF. The CDR3 DNA reads as TGCAGTGCTAGTTTCGGACCCGCAAGCTACGAGCAGTACTTC.

The chain links TRBV7-8 to TRBJ2-4; no clear D gene. Trimming took 5 bases from V and 3 from J, leaving 23 bases between them. The CDR3 totals 18 residues. Germline V gene lookup returns CDR1 SGHVS and CDR2 FQNEAQ. The CDR3: CASSLQIMGGAVKNIQYF. For the CDR3, the DNA is TGTGCCAGCAGCCTCCAGATTATGGGCGGTGCCGTCAAAAACATTCAGTACTTC.

The gene calls are TRBV19 and TRBJ1-1; no firm D call. Between the trimmed V and J ends, which lost 0 bases and 2 bases, there was a span of 10 bases. The germline V gene has CDR1 LNHDA and CDR2 SQIVND (reference sequence). The CDR3 covers 15 residues. As DNA, the CDR3 is TGTGCCAGTAGTATAGATTTCCGGAGAAACACTGAAGCTTTCTTT. The encoded protein is CASSIDFRRNTEAFF.

A word on this clonotype: This may stem from a read error, because a much larger clone lies one nucleotide away. The chain is built from TRBV7-3 and TRBJ2-1; 13 nucleotides line up with TRBD2. The CDR3 runs 17 residues. CDR1 is SGHTA and CDR2 is FQGTGA in the germline V gene. The CDR3 DNA reads as TGTTCCAGCAGCCAGGGACTAGCGGGGAGCTCCTACAATGAGCAGTTCTTC. Its translation: CSSSQGLAGSSYNEQFF.

The chain links TRBV28 to TRBJ2-1; 7 bases match TRBD2. J was trimmed by 4 bases and V by 2 bases; bases with no gene match: 8. Germline CDR1 is MDHEN and CDR2 is SYDVKM. There are 16 residues in the CDR3. CDR3 region: CASSLIASGLYNEQFF. The CDR3 region has the DNA TGTGCCAGCAGTTTAATTGCTAGCGGCTTATACAATGAGCAGTTCTTC.

The V and J genes are TRBV27 and TRBJ2-6; D possibly corresponds to TRBD2 (5 bases). With 5 bases removed from V and 0 bases from J, the gap between germline ends came to 11 bases. This CDR3 is 16 amino acids long. CDR1 MNHEY and CDR2 SMNVEV come from the germline V gene (reference sequence). For the CDR3, the DNA is TGTGCCAGCAGTGGTAACCGGGGCTCTGGGGCCAACGTCCTGACTTTC. Protein sequence: CASSGNRGSGANVLTF.

A note on this clonotype: This may come from a read error, since a much larger clone is one base off. DNA of the CDR3: TGTGCCCGCAGTTACTCGGGCACTGAAGCTTTCTTT. This codes for CARSYSGTEAFF. The rearrangement uses TRBV6-6 and TRBJ1-1; D ambiguous. Germline V gene data show CDR1 as MNHNY and CDR2 as SVGAGI (reference sequence). The CDR3 runs to 12 residues.

This clonotype was counted once. A read error is likely, as this CDR3 ends without the conserved phenylalanine or tryptophan. V usage is TRBV7-2 and J usage is TRBJ2-3, with D maybe TRBD2 (7 bases). CDR1 and CDR2 (germline): SGHTA, FQGNSA. The CDR3 covers 14 residues. DNA of the CDR3: TGTGCCAGCGGGAGGGGGGAGTCCACAGATGCGCAGTATTTG. It translates to CASGRGESTDAQYL.

The gene calls are TRBV7-2 and TRBJ2-2; 9 bases align to TRBD2. V lost 5 bases to trimming and J lost 7 bases; unmatched junction nucleotides: 11. The length of the CDR3 is 16 residues. CDR1 and CDR2 from the germline V gene are SGHTA and FQGNSA. Here the CDR3 reads CASSTLAGDHVGELFF. For the CDR3, the DNA is TGTGCCAGCAGCACCTTAGCGGGAGACCACGTCGGGGAGCTGTTTTTT.

V is TRBV6-8 and J is TRBJ1-4; the match to TRBD1 covers 11 bases. Trimming at V came to 6 bases and at J to 0 bases, leaving 12 bases not matched to a gene. The CDR3 is made up of 19 amino acids. Germline V CDR1 and CDR2: MNHGY, SAAAGT. CDR3 sequence reads: CASRPRDRGVYATNEKLFF. The DNA of the CDR3 is TGTGCCAGCAGGCCCCGGGACAGGGGGGTTTATGCAACTAATGAAAAACTGTTTTTT.